The subject of this entry is one TCR beta chain. What it binds is unknown. The CDR3 covers 15 residues. Germline V gene lookup returns CDR1 KGHSH and CDR2 LQKENI. V shed 6 bases, J shed 5 bases, and the junction held 10 bases outside the gene matches. Sample treatment: therapeutic diphenylcyclopropenone sensitization with weekly scalp DPC. The entry originates in a study of human T cells and chemical hapten exposure. Individual cDNA molecules (in the library) carried attached unique molecular identifiers. TCRdb reprocessed the reads via MiXCR and lists one record per CDR3 protein. The repertoire consists of about 5,100 distinct CDR3 sequences, with around half occurring once and the leading ten covering 4%. Points from the study as a whole: Relative to controls, expanded TCRs formed significantly more large CDR3 similarity clusters.

This TCR came from an adult with alopecia areata. Some clones in this sample may be carry-over from other donors' samples. This table probably holds off-target reads from a library built for another chain. This chain uses TRBV18 with TRBJ1-5, with 7 bases aligning to TRBD1. Sequencing was performed on whole blood, taken before DPC sensitization or 2, 6, or about 24 weeks after (not recorded which). For the CDR3, the DNA is TGTGCCAGCTCGGAGGGGGCGGGCGATGATCAGCCCCAGCATTTT. Translation gives CASSEGAGDDQPQHF.